This entry concerns a single T cell receptor (beta chain). This entry belongs to a study of graft-versus-host responses after intestinal transplantation. On the study more broadly: Multivisceral, liver-intestinal, or isolated intestinal transplants were given to recipients.

Graft tissue was processed to release intraepithelial and lamina propria lymphocytes. Sequencing used immunoSEQ multiplex PCR; TCRdb keeps in-frame clones, though not all of them. The table lists 8,800 or so clones, around 84% of them singletons. The CDR3 length is 15 residues. Deletions cut 6 bases from V and 2 bases from J, with 13 bases between. Germline CDR1 and CDR2: LGHNT and FRNRAP. This specimen was ileum tissue, taken 500 to 550 days after intestinal transplant. This clonotype was sampled from a human patient who received an intestinal transplant, so some T cells may come from the graft donor. V is TRBV12-5 and J is TRBJ1-4; D possibly corresponds to TRBD1 (5 bases). CDR3 amino acids: CASGFIRDTNEKLFF. CDR3 nucleotide sequence: TGTGCTAGTGGCTTTATCCGGGACACTAATGAAAAACTGTTTTTT.